This is a list of T cell receptor beta chains from one sample in a study of shared clonotypes between healthy human individuals. Sequenced by immunoSEQ multiplex PCR; TCRdb stores in-frame clones only, minus some. The sample includes about 730,000 clones, over 60% of them seen just once. Sequencing input: memory CD4+ T cells sorted from blood. The receptors shown here come from a woman aged 30 to 39 in good health. Each CDR3 is given with its conserved first and last residue. Each record gives: J gene, CDR3 length, V gene, D gene, clone size, CDR3 protein, CDR3 DNA. D genes are given only for firm matches. The size field is filled for only some rows; it gives once, few, many or a size class.

J: TRBJ2-5; length: 12; V: TRBV29-1; D: -; size: once; CDR3: CSVAEPRGTQYF; DNA: TGCAGCGTGGCCGAACCTCGGGGGACCCAGTACTTC
J: TRBJ1-2; length: 14; V: TRBV5-4; D: -; size: -; CDR3: CASSLEVSNYGYTF; DNA: TGTGCCAGCAGCTTGGAAGTTTCTAACTATGGCTACACCTTC
J: TRBJ1-4; length: 15; V: TRBV5-1; D: -; size: many; CDR3: CASSGGSVTNEKLFF; DNA: TGCGCCAGCAGCGGAGGGAGTGTGACTAATGAAAAACTGTTTTTT
J: TRBJ2-5; length: 15; V: TRBV6-5; D: -; size: -; CDR3: CASSYSATVQETQYF; DNA: TGTGCCAGCAGTTACTCGGCGACAGTCCAAGAGACCCAGTACTTC
J: TRBJ1-1; length: 16; V: TRBV5-8; D: -; size: -; CDR3: CASISRLQVTNTEAFF; DNA: TGTGCCAGTATCTCACGTCTTCAGGTGACGAACACTGAAGCTTTCTTT
J: TRBJ1-2; length: 15; V: TRBV5-4; D: TRBD1; size: -; CDR3: CASSLFGTGPGGYTF; DNA: TGTGCCAGCAGCTTGTTTGGGACAGGCCCAGGTGGCTACACCTTC
J: TRBJ2-7; length: 16; V: TRBV4-2; D: TRBD2; size: -; CDR3: CASSHSGTTGSYEQYF; DNA: TGTGCCAGCAGCCATTCCGGGACTACGGGCTCCTACGAGCAGTACTTC
J: TRBJ1-2; length: 14; V: TRBV29-1; D: -; size: -; CDR3: CSVVRQGGNYGYTF; DNA: TGCAGCGTTGTAAGGCAGGGAGGTAACTATGGCTACACCTTC
J: TRBJ2-7; length: 15; V: TRBV19; D: TRBD2; size: -; CDR3: CASCMTSGSSYEQYF; DNA: TGTGCCAGTTGTATGACTAGCGGGAGCTCCTACGAGCAGTACTTC
J: TRBJ2-7; length: 15; V: TRBV11-2; D: -; size: -; CDR3: CASSTVRKGSYEQYF; DNA: TGTGCCAGCAGCACCGTCAGAAAGGGGTCCTACGAGCAGTACTTC
J: TRBJ1-5; length: 12; V: TRBV6-5; D: -; size: many; CDR3: CASSHRDQPQHF; DNA: TGTGCCAGCAGTCACAGGGACCAGCCCCAGCATTTT
J: TRBJ1-1; length: 13; V: TRBV6-5; D: -; size: -; CDR3: CASSFGVETEAFF; DNA: TGTGCCAGCAGCTTTGGAGTCGAGACTGAAGCTTTCTTT
J: TRBJ2-1; length: 19; V: TRBV5-1; D: TRBD1; size: -; CDR3: CASSGTGGDGGSSYNEQFF; DNA: TGCGCCAGCAGCGGTACAGGGGGCGATGGCGGGAGCTCCTACAATGAGCAGTTCTTC
J: TRBJ1-3; length: 14; V: TRBV28; D: TRBD1; size: once; CDR3: CASSQDRARNTIYF; DNA: TGTGCCAGCAGTCAGGACAGGGCGCGGAACACCATATATTTT
J: TRBJ1-3; length: 15; V: TRBV19; D: -; size: -; CDR3: CASSIDRSSGNTIYF; DNA: TGTGCCAGTAGTATCGACCGAAGCTCTGGAAACACCATATATTTT
J: TRBJ2-5; length: 17; V: TRBV5-4; D: TRBD2; size: once; CDR3: CASSPPLAGGRKGTQYF; DNA: TGTGCCAGCAGCCCTCCCCTAGCGGGAGGGCGTAAGGGGACCCAGTACTTC
J: TRBJ1-2; length: 14; V: TRBV6-1; D: -; size: -; CDR3: CASSELAANYGYTF; DNA: TGTGCCAGCAGTGAATTGGCGGCTAACTATGGCTACACCTTC
J: TRBJ2-3; length: 16; V: TRBV5-1; D: TRBD2; size: -; CDR3: CASSRRTSGNTDTQYF; DNA: TGCGCCAGCAGCCGCCGGACTAGCGGGAATACAGATACGCAGTATTTT
J: TRBJ2-1; length: 14; V: TRBV29-1; D: TRBD2; size: -; CDR3: CSVEASGNGNEQFF; DNA: TGCAGCGTTGAAGCTAGCGGGAATGGGAATGAGCAGTTCTTC
J: TRBJ1-6; length: 14; V: TRBV13; D: -; size: -; CDR3: CASSEDRSNSPLHF; DNA: TGTGCCAGCAGCGAAGACAGGAGTAATTCACCCCTCCACTTT
J: TRBJ2-6; length: 13; V: TRBV27; D: -; size: -; CDR3: CASSLSGANVLTF; DNA: TGTGCCAGCAGTTTATCTGGGGCCAACGTCCTGACTTTC
J: TRBJ2-7; length: 15; V: TRBV5-8; D: -; size: medium-sized; CDR3: CASSRRPEAGYEQYF; DNA: TGTGCCAGCAGCCGCAGACCGGAGGCGGGCTACGAGCAGTACTTC
J: TRBJ2-5; length: 14; V: TRBV18; D: -; size: -; CDR3: CASSPKGTQETQYF; DNA: TGTGCCAGCTCACCAAAAGGGACTCAAGAGACCCAGTACTTC
J: TRBJ1-1; length: 14; V: TRBV2; D: TRBD1; size: many; CDR3: CASTETGMNTEAFF; DNA: TGTGCCAGCACGGAGACAGGGATGAACACTGAAGCTTTCTTT
J: TRBJ2-3; length: 16; V: TRBV10-3; D: TRBD1; size: -; CDR3: CAISGGTGTGANTQYF; DNA: TGTGCCATCAGTGGGGGCACCGGGACAGGGGCGAATACGCAGTATTTT
J: TRBJ1-1; length: 15; V: TRBV28; D: -; size: once; CDR3: CASSFGGTSNTEAFF; DNA: TGTGCCAGCAGTTTTGGAGGGACATCGAACACTGAAGCTTTCTTT
J: TRBJ1-4; length: 12; V: TRBV30; D: -; size: -; CDR3: CAWSPTNEKLFF; DNA: TGTGCCTGGAGTCCAACTAATGAAAAACTGTTTTTT
J: TRBJ2-7; length: 15; V: TRBV5-1; D: TRBD1; size: few; CDR3: CASSQKQGGPYEQYF; DNA: TGCGCCAGCAGCCAAAAACAGGGGGGCCCCTACGAGCAGTACTTC
J: TRBJ1-1; length: 14; V: TRBV18; D: -; size: -; CDR3: CASSRNGPNTEAFF; DNA: TGTGCCAGCTCACGGAATGGTCCGAACACTGAAGCTTTCTTT
J: TRBJ2-3; length: 17; V: TRBV5-1; D: TRBD2; size: -; CDR3: CASRNSGSSGTTDTQYF; DNA: TGCGCCAGCAGAAATTCAGGTTCTAGCGGGACCACAGATACGCAGTATTTT
J: TRBJ2-2; length: 17; V: TRBV7-8; D: -; size: -; CDR3: CASSAVGGLVGAGELFF; DNA: TGTGCCAGCAGCGCAGTCGGGGGTCTCGTTGGCGCCGGGGAGCTGTTTTTT
J: TRBJ2-4; length: 15; V: TRBV5-6; D: -; size: -; CDR3: CASSLAKGAKNIQYF; DNA: TGTGCCAGCAGCTTGGCTAAGGGTGCCAAAAACATTCAGTACTTC
J: TRBJ2-7; length: 15; V: TRBV11-2; D: TRBD1; size: -; CDR3: CASSLGPGTVYEQYF; DNA: TGTGCCAGCAGCTTAGGCCCCGGGACAGTATACGAGCAGTACTTC
J: TRBJ1-1; length: 12; V: TRBV2; D: -; size: -; CDR3: CASTYADTEAFF; DNA: TGTGCCAGCACATATGCGGACACTGAAGCTTTCTTT
J: TRBJ1-1; length: 15; V: TRBV28; D: TRBD1; size: -; CDR3: CASSLLNRGNTEAFF; DNA: TGTGCCAGCAGTTTATTAAACAGGGGGAACACTGAAGCTTTCTTT
J: TRBJ2-3; length: 17; V: TRBV6-9; D: TRBD2; size: -; CDR3: CASPWVRGLAGVHTQYF; DNA: TGTGCCAGCCCCTGGGTCCGGGGACTAGCGGGAGTTCACACGCAGTATTTT
J: TRBJ2-2; length: 15; V: TRBV27; D: TRBD2; size: few; CDR3: CASSMRTSGTGELFF; DNA: TGTGCCAGCAGTATGAGGACTAGCGGGACCGGGGAGCTGTTTTTT
J: TRBJ2-1; length: 15; V: TRBV5-1; D: TRBD2; size: -; CDR3: CASSFRLAGDNEQFF; DNA: TGCGCCAGCAGCTTTAGACTAGCGGGGGACAATGAGCAGTTCTTC
J: TRBJ2-7; length: 14; V: TRBV4-1; D: -; size: -; CDR3: CASSSPGQTYEQYF; DNA: TGCGCCAGCAGCTCACCAGGACAGACCTACGAGCAGTACTTC
J: TRBJ2-5; length: 14; V: TRBV6-6; D: -; size: few; CDR3: CASSQPGPQGTQYF; DNA: TGTGCCAGCAGTCAGCCGGGCCCCCAGGGGACCCAGTACTTC
J: TRBJ1-4; length: 15; V: TRBV6-6; D: -; size: few; CDR3: CASSPHAATNEKLFF; DNA: TGTGCCAGCAGCCCCCACGCGGCAACTAATGAAAAACTGTTTTTT
J: TRBJ2-5; length: 11; V: TRBV5-5; D: -; size: -; CDR3: CASISVETQYF; DNA: TGTGCCAGCATCAGTGTAGAGACCCAGTACTTC
J: TRBJ2-3; length: 14; V: TRBV5-4; D: -; size: many; CDR3: CASSLGASTDTQYF; DNA: TGTGCCAGCAGCTTGGGAGCGAGCACAGATACGCAGTATTTT
J: TRBJ2-7; length: 13; V: TRBV7-9; D: TRBD1; size: -; CDR3: CASSSGQGAGQYF; DNA: TGTGCCAGCAGCTCCGGACAGGGGGCAGGGCAGTACTTC
J: TRBJ2-5; length: 13; V: TRBV5-1; D: TRBD2; size: -; CDR3: CATQRERGETQYF; DNA: TGCGCCACACAGCGGGAGAGGGGAGAGACCCAGTACTTC
J: TRBJ2-7; length: 15; V: TRBV28; D: -; size: -; CDR3: CASYESRTHSYEQYF; DNA: TGTGCCAGCTACGAGTCTAGGACACACTCCTACGAGCAGTACTTC
J: TRBJ2-7; length: 14; V: TRBV7-6; D: -; size: -; CDR3: CASSSPGANYEQYF; DNA: TGTGCCAGCAGCTCACCGGGAGCCAACTACGAGCAGTACTTC
J: TRBJ1-1; length: 13; V: TRBV14; D: -; size: -; CDR3: CASSRGGNTEAFF; DNA: TGTGCCAGCAGCCGTGGAGGGAACACTGAAGCTTTCTTT